Listed here are 15 T cell receptor beta chains from one sample, sequenced in a study of regulatory T cells in long-lasting Graves disease. Investigators prepared the TCR beta libraries by applying iRepertoire HTBI primers and Arm-PCR of CDR3 regions. TCRdb processed the multiplex PCR reads anew with MiXCR; each CDR3 protein has one entry. The repertoire holds roughly 610,000 distinct CDR3 sequences, with around 15% as singletons. Indicated time point: newly diagnosed GD, antithyroid drugs for less than 3 months. RNA from PBMCs was the source of the TCR library. The sample also formed part of further work on T cells in Graves' hyperthyroidism and ophthalmopathy.

The sample was peripheral blood mononuclear cells (PBMCs), taken at new diagnosis, from a patient treated with antithyroid drugs. The receptors come from a man younger than 35 with Graves disease.

The V and J genes are TRBV3-1 and TRBJ2-1; 9 bases fit TRBD2. Germline CDR1 reads LGHDT; CDR2 reads YNNKEL (reference sequence). V lost 4 bases to trimming and J lost 4 bases; unmatched junction nucleotides: 8. The CDR3 spans 16 residues. CDR3 DNA sequence: TGTGCCAGCAGCCGCAGAACTAGCGGGTTGTACAATGAGCAGTTCTTC. Translated: CASSRRTSGLYNEQFF.

Comment on this clonotype: This may be a read error, as it is one base from a much larger clone. The chain couples TRBV10-3 to TRBJ2-1; D unclear. The last part of the DNA fits TRBJ2-5 better; the J call may be wrong. Germline V gene data show CDR1 as ENHRY and CDR2 as SYGVKD. CDR3 length equals 15 residues. As DNA, the CDR3 is TGTGCCATCAGTGAGCCCGGGCGCGGCCAAGAGACCCAGTACTTC. This encodes CAISEPGRGQETQYF.

Only a few counts were recorded for this clonotype. The chain uses TRBV29-1 and TRBJ2-7; no definite D call. The V gene lost 0 bases and the J gene lost 1 base, with 13 bases spanning the gap. The CDR3 sequence is 15 residues long. Germline loops: CDR1 SQVTM, CDR2 ANQGSEA. CDR3 nucleotides: TGCAGCGTTGAAGACCCGACGGGCGGATCCTACGAGCAGTACTTC. It translates to CSVEDPTGGSYEQYF.

In the case of this clonotype: This clone may be a read error of a much larger clone one base away. The rearrangement joins TRBV28 to TRBJ1-2; no firm D call. V was cut by 6 bases and J by 5 bases, with 13 bases left in between. There are 13 residues in the CDR3. Germline CDR1 MDHEN, CDR2 SYDVKM. The CDR3 loop is CASRFPRSYGYTF. CDR3 in DNA: TGTGCCAGCAGGTTTCCCAGGAGTTATGGCTACACCTTC.

There are many counts of this clonotype. The J gene is TRBJ2-7, the V gene TRBV6-1; D remains ambiguous. Germline-derived CDR1 and CDR2 are MNHNS and SASEGT. Trimming removed 3 bases at V and 3 bases at J, with 15 bases between. There are 15 residues in the CDR3. This chain's CDR3 is CASSEAFTSSYEQYF. The CDR3 DNA sequence: TGTGCCAGCAGTGAGGCCTTTACGAGTAGCTACGAGCAGTACTTC.

This rearrangement joins TRBV12-5 to TRBJ2-1; 8 bases align to TRBD1. The CDR3 has 18 residues. Germline V gene data show CDR1 as LGHNT and CDR2 as FRNRAP. V trimming: 6 bases; J trimming: 0 bases; junction bases outside the gene matches: 13. In DNA form, the CDR3 reads TGTGCTAGTGGACCCGCGACAGGGGCTGGGAACTCCTACAATGAGCAGTTCTTC. Amino acids: CASGPATGAGNSYNEQFF.

This clonotype came up a few times. The chain combines TRBV11-2 with TRBJ1-6; 11 bases line up with TRBD1. The CDR3 consists of 18 residues. In germline, CDR1 is SGHAT, CDR2 FQNNGV. V lost 5 bases to trimming and J lost 7 bases; unmatched junction nucleotides: 13. CDR3 coding DNA: TGTGCCAGCAGCGGACAGTGGGGACAGGGGGATAGAAATTCACCCCTCCACTTT. It is translated as CASSGQWGQGDRNSPLHF.

This clonotype was observed at least ten times. The chain combines TRBV20-1 with TRBJ2-1; the D is unclear. V dropped 3 bases and J dropped 5 bases, with 11 bases sitting between them. The CDR3 spans 13 residues. The germline gives CDR1 DFQATT, CDR2 SNEGSKA (reference sequence). This CDR3 reads CSASRQINNEQFF. As DNA, the CDR3 is TGCAGTGCTAGTCGGCAGATAAACAATGAGCAGTTCTTC.

This clonotype was found many times. This chain uses TRBV7-2 with TRBJ1-1; 8 bases line up with TRBD1. Germline CDR1 is SGHTA and CDR2 is FQGNSA. The CDR3 length is 13 residues. CDR3: CAPQGAGVAEAFF. As DNA, the CDR3 is TGTGCGCCCCAGGGGGCAGGAGTGGCTGAAGCTTTCTTT.

This chain connects TRBV5-1 to TRBJ1-5; D not resolved. Deletions cut 0 bases from V and 4 bases from J, with 8 bases between. This CDR3 comprises 14 residues. Germline values: CDR1 SGHRS, CDR2 YFSETQ. In DNA form, the CDR3 reads TGCGCCAGCAGCTTGGACCCCTTTAATCAGCCCCAGCATTTT. The encoded protein is CASSLDPFNQPQHF. Supplemented by reference TRBV5-1 and TRBJ1-5, the full variable domain reads KAGVTQTPRYLIKTRGQQVTLSCSPISGHRSVSWYQQTPGQGLQFLFEYFSETQRNKGNFPGRFSGRQFSNSRSEMNVSTLELGDSALYLCASSLDPFNQPQHFGDGTRLSIL.

This clonotype was seen more than once but under ten times. The chain is built from TRBV10-2 and TRBJ1-6; D perhaps matches TRBD1 (6 bases). V lost 5 bases, J lost 1 base, and 12 bases lay in between. This CDR3 spans 16 amino acids. Germline assignment: CDR1 WSHSY and CDR2 SAAADI. CDR3 in amino acids: CASSLQGRSYNSPLHF. The DNA for the CDR3 is TGCGCCAGCAGTTTGCAGGGGAGGTCCTATAATTCACCCCTCCACTTT.

The table lists this clonotype with a few counts. The CDR3 DNA reads TGTGCCTGGACCCCGGGGGAGGGCGAAAACGAGCAGTACTTC. This encodes CAWTPGEGENEQYF. The chain has TRBV30 and TRBJ2-7; 7 bases agree with TRBD2. The CDR3 runs to 14 residues. The V and J ends lost 4 bases and 5 bases, in that order; junction bases with no gene match: 11. The V gene's germline CDR1 is GTSNPN and CDR2 SVGIG (reference sequence). The full variable domain, its missing parts supplied by reference TRBV30 and TRBJ2-7, is SQTIHQWPATLVQPVGSPLSLECTVEGTSNPNLYWYRQAAGRGLQLLFYSVGIGQISSEVPQNLSASRPQDRQFILSSKKLLLSDSGFYLCAWTPGEGENEQYFGPGTRLTVT.

In this sample, this clonotype turned up many times. The V call is TRBV6-1, the J call TRBJ2-3; D perhaps matches TRBD2 (6 bases). The germline V gene encodes CDR1 MNHNS and CDR2 SASEGT. The V and J ends lost 6 bases and 3 bases respectively, with 16 bases between them. The CDR3 sequence is 15 residues long. DNA of the CDR3: TGTGCCAGCAGGGGACTTGGGACGCCTACAGATACGCAGTATTTT. It is translated as CASRGLGTPTDTQYF.

This clonotype was seen a single time. A single base separates this from a much larger clone, so it may be a read error. The chain joins TRBV3-1 to TRBJ2-7; D not resolved. The germline gives CDR1 LGHDT, CDR2 YNNKEL (reference sequence). The CDR3 sequence is 13 residues long. Between the trimmed V and J ends, which lost 4 bases and 6 bases, there was a span of 13 bases. In DNA, the CDR3 is TGTGCCAGCAGCCCAAATCTTCTCGGCGAGCAGTACTTC. Translated, it gives CASSPNLLGEQYF.

The V gene is TRBV7-9, the J gene TRBJ2-3, with D perhaps TRBD1 (5 bases). The germline V gene has CDR1 SEHNR and CDR2 FQNEAQ (reference sequence). CDR3 length equals 16 residues. V lost 8 bases and J lost 0, with 18 bases in between. CDR3 in amino acids: CASGQLQGPSTDTQYF. The CDR3, as DNA: TGTGCCAGCGGCCAACTCCAGGGTCCTAGCACAGATACGCAGTATTTT.